These 5 T cell receptor beta chains share one sample of origin, sequenced in a study of CD8+ T cells in alopecia areata. Sequencing used cDNA as its template, made by extracting RNA and reverse transcribing it. Sequencing used immunoSEQ multiplex PCR; TCRdb keeps in-frame clones, though not all of them. The table shows over 120,000 clones, with roughly 62% occurring only once. Sequenced here: CD4+ T cells sorted from blood, sampled at week 0. The receptors stem from a human donor with alopecia areata.

V gene TRBV7-9 combines with J gene TRBJ1-2; D gene uncertain. CDR1 and CDR2 from the germline V gene are SEHNR and FQNEAQ (reference sequence). This CDR3 has 13 amino acids. V was trimmed by 2 bases and J by 5 bases, leaving 9 bases between them. The DNA of the CDR3 is TGTGCCAGCAGCTTACCACAAGGTTATGGCTACACCTTC. Encoded protein: CASSLPQGYGYTF.

The rearrangement joins TRBV7-2 to TRBJ2-1, with D perhaps TRBD1 (5 bases). Germline values: CDR1 SGHTA, CDR2 FQGNSA. Deletions cut 2 bases from V and 0 bases from J, with 11 bases between. This CDR3 comprises 16 residues. The CDR3 bases are TGTGCCAGCAGCTTAAATGGGGCGAGCTCCTACAATGAGCAGTTCTTC. Encoded protein: CASSLNGASSYNEQFF. The whole variable domain, remainder taken from reference TRBV7-2 and TRBJ2-1, is GAGVSQSPSNKVTEKGKDVELRCDPISGHTALYWYRQSLGQGLEFLIYFQGNSAPDKSGLPSDRFSAERTGGSVSTLTIQRTQQEDSAVYLCASSLNGASSYNEQFFGPGTRLTVL.

This clone was picked up one time. Different DNA sequences within this sample yield the same CDR3. This chain joins TRBV7-2 and TRBJ2-3; D gene ambiguous. Trimming cost V 6 bases and J 0 bases, with 4 bases left between them. This CDR3 has 12 amino acids. Germline assignment: CDR1 SGHTA and CDR2 FQGNSA. CDR3 sequence (DNA): TGTGCCAGCAGTAGTAGCACAGATACGCAGTATTTT. It translates to CASSSSTDTQYF.

The chain has TRBV29-1 and TRBJ1-4; maybe TRBD1 (5 bases). The germline gives CDR1 SQVTM, CDR2 ANQGSEA. The length of the CDR3 is 12 residues. The V and J ends lost 1 base and 5 bases respectively, with 5 bases between them. The CDR3 DNA follows: TGCAGCGTTGAAGCAGGGAATGAAAAACTGTTTTTT. This codes for CSVEAGNEKLFF.

This clone was counted between two and nine times. One junction end does not reproduce the germline sequence, and a read error may be involved. The chain carries TRBV6-5 and TRBJ1-1; 11 nucleotides agree with TRBD1. There are 13 residues in the CDR3. Germline V gene lookup returns CDR1 MNHEY and CDR2 SVGAGI. The CDR3 coding sequence is TGTGCCAGCAGTCCCGGGACAGGGGGGCTCCTTCGGTTT. Encoded protein: CASSPGTGGLLRF.